This T cell receptor (beta chain) emerged from a study of T-cell reconstitution after alpha-beta-depleted transplantation in children. This clonotype came up a few times. Its antigen is not identified. CDR1 is SEHNR, CDR2 FQNEAQ, per germline (reference sequence). CDR3 length: 15 residues. The V and J ends lost 5 bases and 2 bases respectively, with 15 bases between them. Study findings and constraints: Newly made T cells mostly supplied T-cell counts and diversity one year after transplant.

A TCRbeta library incorporating unique molecular identifiers was prepared. Via MiXCR, TCRdb re-called the PCR reads, giving one row per CDR3 protein. Of 900,000 or so distinct CDR3 sequences in the sample, under 20% were seen once. This chain connects TRBV7-9 to TRBJ1-2; tentative D call: TRBD1 (5 bases). This sample comprised PBMCs, mostly from graft donor cells, obtained 360 days after TCRalphabeta/CD19-depleted stem cell transplant. This sequence was found in a male patient younger than 18 who had a stem cell transplant for acute lymphoblastic leukemia, so the T cells may come from the graft donor. The CDR3 DNA reads as TGTGCCAGCAGCCGCCGGGGACGGGAGAACTATGGCTACACCTTC. Translated: CASSRRGRENYGYTF.